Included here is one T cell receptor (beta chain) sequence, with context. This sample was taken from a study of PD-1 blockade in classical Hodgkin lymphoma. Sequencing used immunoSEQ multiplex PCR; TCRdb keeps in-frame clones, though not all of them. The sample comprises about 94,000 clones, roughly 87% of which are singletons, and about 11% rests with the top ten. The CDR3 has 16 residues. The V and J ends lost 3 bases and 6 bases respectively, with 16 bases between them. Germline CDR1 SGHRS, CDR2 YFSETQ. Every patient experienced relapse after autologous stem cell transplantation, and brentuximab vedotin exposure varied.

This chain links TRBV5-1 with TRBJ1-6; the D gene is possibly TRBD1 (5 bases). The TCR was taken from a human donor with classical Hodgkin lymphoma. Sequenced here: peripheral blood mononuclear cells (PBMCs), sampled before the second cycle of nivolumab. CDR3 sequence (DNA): TGCGCCAGCAGCTCTTCTTCACAGGCGAGTAATTCACCCCTCCACTTT. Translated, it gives CASSSSSQASNSPLHF.